This T cell receptor beta chain was captured by sequencing in a study of T cell repertoires in cytomegalovirus infection. Overall study: Public signatures in TCR beta pointed to CMV infection and matching HLA type.

This clonotype was seen only a few times. As yet, its antigen is unknown. This CDR3 is 14 amino acids long. Germline V CDR1 and CDR2: SGHTA, FQGNSA. V shed 4 bases and J 1 base; nucleotides not matched to a gene: 3. TCRdb reanalysed the reads using MiXCR and keeps one entry per CDR3 protein. The sample carries 450,000 to 650,000 distinct CDR3 sequences, about 39% recorded once. The source material was cultured PBMCs, sampled from culture after CMV antigen stimulation. The TCR sequence derives from a human donor in good health (CMV status not recorded). Some clones in this sample may be carry-over from other donors' samples. This chain links TRBV7-2 with TRBJ2-5; 7 nucleotides line up with TRBD2. The chain's CDR3 is CASSSRLAQETQYF. The CDR3 nucleotides are TGTGCCAGCAGCTCCCGACTAGCCCAAGAGACCCAGTACTTC.